Listed below are T cell receptor beta chains from one sample, sequenced in a study of cytomegalovirus exposure and HLA in healthy donors. Sequencing was performed with immunoSEQ multiplex PCR; in TCRdb, only in-frame clones are kept and a portion is missing. This sample has about 180,000 clones; over 65% occur once, and the top ten carry more than 2%. The sequenced material came from PBMCs. The source of these receptors is a man aged 55 to 69 in good health and CMV-seronegative. Both conserved end residues are part of each CDR3. D genes are given only for firm matches. Clone size is given for some rows only: seen once, a few or many times, or a class if the clone is expanded.

>TRBJ2-7|TRBV5-8|.|.
CASTSGYEQYF
TGTGCCAGTACCTCCGGCTACGAGCAGTACTTC
>TRBJ2-1|TRBV18|.|TRBD2
CASSPSQGGLAGSNEQFF
TGTGCCAGCTCACCGAGTCAAGGAGGACTAGCGGGATCAAATGAGCAGTTCTTC
>TRBJ1-2|TRBV7-9|.|.
CASSPPQNSAFGYTF
TGTGCCAGCAGCCCACCACAGAATTCTGCCTTCGGCTACACCTTC
>TRBJ2-7|TRBV7-6|.|.
CASSPGTVRSYEQYF
TGTGCCAGCAGCCCGGGGACTGTTAGGTCCTACGAGCAGTACTTC
>TRBJ2-7|TRBV7-2|few|.
CASREAGGEDEQYF
TGTGCCAGCAGGGAAGCCGGAGGGGAGGACGAGCAGTACTTC
>TRBJ2-3|TRBV29-1|.|TRBD2
CSVWGSSGGSNTDTQYF
TGCAGCGTTTGGGGGAGTAGCGGGGGTTCAAACACAGATACGCAGTATTTT
>TRBJ1-1|TRBV4-1|.|.
CASSQGLAREAFF
TGCGCCAGCAGCCAAGGACTGGCTCGTGAAGCTTTCTTT
>TRBJ2-1|TRBV7-3|.|TRBD1
CASTPSGTGGNEQFF
TGTGCCAGCACACCTTCCGGGACAGGGGGCAATGAGCAGTTCTTC
>TRBJ2-5|TRBV27|.|TRBD2
CASSLSRRGETQYF
TGTGCCAGCAGTTTATCACGGCGGGGGGAGACCCAGTACTTC
>TRBJ2-7|TRBV2|few|.
CASSPGTLRRDEQYF
TGTGCCAGCAGTCCCGGGACCCTCCGGAGGGACGAGCAGTACTTC
>TRBJ2-3|TRBV9|few|.
CASSARQEFCADTQYF
TGTGCCAGCAGCGCCCGACAGGAGTTTTGTGCAGATACGCAGTATTTT
>TRBJ2-5|TRBV4-2|.|.
CASSQVSQETQYF
TGTGCCAGCAGCCAAGTTAGCCAAGAGACCCAGTACTTC
>TRBJ2-1|TRBV9|.|TRBD2
CASSVGLAVYNEQFF
TGTGCCAGCAGCGTAGGACTAGCGGTCTACAATGAGCAGTTCTTC
>TRBJ2-7|TRBV27|few|TRBD1
CASSKRQGDYEQYF
TGTGCCAGCAGTAAGCGACAGGGGGACTACGAGCAGTACTTC
>TRBJ1-2|TRBV6-5|.|TRBD1
CASGWTGLNYGYTF
TGTGCCAGCGGTTGGACAGGGCTAAACTATGGCTACACCTTC
>TRBJ1-2|TRBV12-5|once|TRBD1
CASGPPRTGGDYGYTF
TGTGCTAGTGGTCCCCCCAGGACAGGGGGCGACTATGGCTACACCTTC
>TRBJ2-1|TRBV9|once|TRBD1
CASSVPGQGGTNEQFF
TGTGCCAGCAGCGTTCCCGGACAGGGGGGCACAAATGAGCAGTTCTTC
>TRBJ1-1|TRBV19|.|.
CASSWRENTEAFF
TGTGCCAGTAGTTGGAGGGAGAACACTGAAGCTTTCTTT
>TRBJ2-2|TRBV6-6|.|.
CASSFRGTGELFF
TGTGCCAGCAGTTTCAGGGGAACCGGGGAGCTGTTTTTT
>TRBJ2-1|TRBV10-3|.|TRBD1
CAISRDREYNEQFF
TGTGCCATCAGCCGGGACAGAGAATACAATGAGCAGTTCTTC
>TRBJ2-7|TRBV27|.|TRBD2
CASSPRTSGDYEQYF
TGTGCCAGCAGTCCACGGACTAGCGGGGACTACGAGCAGTACTTC
>TRBJ2-7|TRBV29-1|.|.
CSVEVPGTSYEQYF
TGCAGCGTTGAAGTTCCAGGAACGTCCTACGAGCAGTACTTC
>TRBJ2-7|TRBV10-3|few|.
CAISEFSGREQYF
TGTGCCATCAGTGAGTTTAGTGGGAGGGAGCAGTACTTC
>TRBJ2-3|TRBV7-8|once|.
CASSLRRGGEEDTQYF
TGTGCCAGCAGCCTAAGGAGGGGGGGCGAGGAAGATACGCAGTATTTT
>TRBJ2-1|TRBV29-1|.|.
CSVEELNYNEQFF
TGCAGCGTTGAAGAACTAAACTACAATGAGCAGTTCTTC
>TRBJ1-3|TRBV5-1|.|TRBD1
CASRTGVGGNTIYF
TGCGCCAGCAGAACAGGGGTCGGTGGAAACACCATATATTTT
>TRBJ2-7|TRBV10-3|.|TRBD2
CAISDPGASGGRDYEQYF
TGTGCCATCAGTGATCCTGGGGCTAGCGGGGGCCGAGACTACGAGCAGTACTTC
>TRBJ1-3|TRBV2|.|TRBD1
CASMGPSLTGVAGNTIYF
TGTGCCAGTATGGGCCCTAGCCTCACAGGGGTCGCTGGAAACACCATATATTTT
>TRBJ2-1|TRBV6-6|.|.
CASSYEGESHNEQFF
TGTGCCAGCAGTTACGAGGGGGAGTCGCACAATGAGCAGTTCTTC
>TRBJ2-5|TRBV7-9|.|TRBD1
CASSLAKGGGETQYF
TGTGCCAGCAGCTTAGCGAAAGGGGGCGGTGAGACCCAGTACTTC
>TRBJ2-7|TRBV7-9|.|.
CASSLHSAEGQKSSYEQYF
TGTGCCAGCAGCTTACATTCCGCGGAGGGGCAGAAGAGCTCCTACGAGCAGTACTTC
>TRBJ2-7|TRBV30|.|.
CAWSGLRPYEQYF
TGTGCCTGGAGTGGACTACGTCCCTACGAGCAGTACTTC
>TRBJ2-5|TRBV28|.|.
CASSLVSAGQETQYF
TGTGCCAGCAGCCTCGTAAGTGCGGGGCAAGAGACCCAGTACTTC
>TRBJ2-7|TRBV9|.|TRBD2
CASSPRKTSGRSGTREQYF
TGTGCCAGCAGCCCGCGCAAGACTAGCGGGAGGAGTGGCACCCGCGAGCAGTACTTC